Presented here are 15 T cell receptor beta chains from one specimen sequenced in a study of tumor-infiltrating lymphocytes in primary liver carcinoma. A primer in the constant region served to generate TCR beta cDNA from 500 ng of total RNA. Modified slightly, ARM-PCR produced TCR beta libraries over three nested multiplex PCR rounds. Forward primers for TRBV1-TRBV30 and a C-beta reverse primer served the first two PCR rounds, at around 9 cycles each. TCRdb re-called the multiplex PCR reads with MiXCR, one entry per CDR3 protein. The table includes 85,000 to 100,000 distinct CDR3 sequences, less than 75% detected once. Co-extracting RNA and DNA was done with 20-30 mg of unsorted bulk tissue as input. Input material: tumor-adjacent normal liver tissue. These receptors all come from a man aged 35 to 55 with primary liver carcinoma and hepatitis B virus infection.

This clonotype was observed at least ten times. The rearrangement uses TRBV10-3 and TRBJ2-1; the D is unclear. The CDR3 has 12 residues. Looked up from germline, CDR1 is ENHRY and CDR2 is SYGVKD. V lost 0 bases and J lost 5, with 2 bases in between. Here the CDR3 reads CAISESNNEQFF. Here the CDR3 DNA reads TGTGCCATCAGTGAGTCGAACAATGAGCAGTTCTTC.

The count of this clonotype is one. The J gene is TRBJ2-7, the V gene TRBV11-1; TRBD2 aligns across 9 bases. Trimming removed 5 bases from V and 6 bases from J; junction bases left unmatched: 8. Germline V gene lookup returns CDR1 SGHAT and CDR2 FQDESV (reference sequence). CDR3 size: 14 residues. The CDR3 reads CASSPHSGRCEQYF. CDR3 coding DNA: TGTGCCAGCAGCCCTCACAGCGGGAGGTGCGAGCAGTACTTC.

A remark on this clonotype: One junction end disagrees with the germline gene, perhaps due to a read error. As DNA, the CDR3 is TGTGCCAGCAGTTTAGCAGGGGGGACTGGAGCTTTATTT. It translates to CASSLAGGTGALF. The V and J genes are TRBV11-3 and TRBJ1-1; 7 positions match TRBD1. Per germline, CDR1 SGHNT and CDR2 YENEEA. The CDR3 is 13 residues long.

This clonotype was counted between two and nine times. The chain carries TRBV4-1 and TRBJ1-3, with D unresolved. Deletions cut 2 bases from V and 8 bases from J, with 4 bases between. Germline assignment: CDR1 MGHRA and CDR2 YSYEKL. The length of the CDR3 is 11 residues. The CDR3 spells CASSQSDTIYF. As DNA, the CDR3 is TGCGCCAGCAGCCAATCGGACACCATATATTTT.

Note on this clonotype: One junction end disagrees with the germline gene, perhaps due to a read error. This rearrangement joins TRBV5-1 to TRBJ1-2, with D perhaps TRBD1 (6 bases). Germline lookup yields CDR1 SGHRS and CDR2 YFSETQ. The CDR3 consists of 17 residues. CDR3 bases: TGCGCCTGCAGCCCCCTTTCGGTGTCGGGGGCCGGTTATGGTTACACCTTC. Encoded protein: CACSPLSVSGAGYGYTF.

This clonotype came up many times. The chain carries TRBV12-3 or TRBV12-4 and TRBJ2-3; no firm D call. CDR3 length equals 13 residues. Trimming pared 3 bases from V and 6 bases from J, leaving 10 bases between. The CDR3 DNA follows: TGTGCCAGCAGTTTCTCCCGGGCGGATACGCAGTATTTT. It codes for CASSFSRADTQYF.

On this clonotype: At one boundary the junction diverges from the germline segment, which might be a read error. The V gene is TRBV6-5, the J gene TRBJ2-1; the D call may be TRBD1 or TRBD2 (6 bases each). CDR3 length: 15 residues. Germline V gene data show CDR1 as MNHEY and CDR2 as SVGAGI. CDR3 protein: CTSSLGRDGGTWQFF. The CDR3 nucleotides read TGTACCAGCAGTTTAGGGCGGGATGGGGGCACTTGGCAGTTCTTC.

This chain links TRBV11-2 with TRBJ2-3; D is unresolved. This CDR3 region has 16 residues. CDR1 and CDR2 (germline): SGHAT, FQNNGV. CDR3 DNA sequence: TGTGCTGGCAGCTTAGGATCCAGGCCCGGCACAGATACGCAGTATTTT. Translation gives CAGSLGSRPGTDTQYF.

Turning to this clonotype: The conserved final phenylalanine or tryptophan is absent from the CDR3, which likely points to a read error. This chain uses TRBV28 with TRBJ2-5, with TRBD1 matching over 7 bases. The CDR3 runs to 13 residues. The J segment lost 5 bases and the V segment lost 4 bases, leaving 4 bases of the junction unmatched. Germline CDR1 and CDR2: MDHEN and SYDVKM. CDR3 in DNA: TGTGCCAGCAGTTCCCCCAGGGGGGAGACCCAGTACTCC. The encoded protein is CASSSPRGETQYS.

The chain employs TRBV28 and TRBJ2-7; D possibly corresponds to TRBD1 (6 bases). The CDR3 sequence is 14 residues long. CDR1 and CDR2 from the germline V gene are MDHEN and SYDVKM. V lost 5 bases and J lost 4, with 15 bases in between. As DNA, the CDR3 is TGTGCCAGCAGTGCCAACTCACAGGGTTACGAGCAGTACTTC. Translated, it gives CASSANSQGYEQYF. The full variable domain, rest sourced from reference TRBV28 and TRBJ2-7, is DVKVTQSSRYLVKRTGEKVFLECVQDMDHENMFWYRQDPGLGLRLIYFSYDVKMKEKGDIPEGYSVSREKKERFSLILESASTNQTSMYLCASSANSQGYEQYFGPGTRLTVT.

Notes on this clonotype: The conserved phenylalanine or tryptophan is not found at the CDR3 terminus, so this likely reflects a read error. The chain joins TRBV11-2 to TRBJ2-7; possibly TRBD1 for D (6 bases). This CDR3 has 15 residues. The germline V gene has CDR1 SGHAT and CDR2 FQNNGV. V shed 7 bases and J shed 0 bases, with 16 bases lying between them. CDR3 DNA sequence: TGTGCCAGCACATTATTACAGGGAGCCTCCTACGAGCAGTACTCC. Encoded protein: CASTLLQGASYEQYS.

Concerning this clonotype: A clone one base away is much larger, so this may be a read error. J is TRBJ2-7 and V is TRBV6-1, with 8 bases identical to TRBD2. V lost 6 bases and J lost 3; bases outside the gene matches: 4. Germline V gene sequence: CDR1 MNHNS, CDR2 SASEGT. The CDR3 is made up of 13 amino acids. The CDR3 region is CASRLADDYEQYF. CDR3 DNA: TGTGCCAGCAGACTAGCGGATGACTACGAGCAGTACTTC.

V usage is TRBV20-1 and J usage is TRBJ2-3; perhaps TRBD2 as D (5 bases). V lost 5 bases and J 5 bases, leaving 20 bases between the germline ends. CDR1 and CDR2 (germline): DFQATT, SNEGSKA (reference sequence). This CDR3 spans 15 amino acids. CDR3 DNA: TGCAGTGCTCGAGGAGGAGACCTCGGAGGAGATACGCAGTATTTT. It specifies CSARGGDLGGDTQYF.

This clonotype is judged medium-sized. This rearrangement joins TRBV11-2 to TRBJ2-1, with 7 nucleotides matching TRBD2. The CDR3 is made up of 15 amino acids. V lost 1 base and J lost 8; bases outside the gene matches: 8. Germline V gene sequence: CDR1 SGHAT, CDR2 FQNNGV. CDR3: CASSLVGLGVDEQFF. CDR3 coding DNA: TGTGCCAGCAGCTTAGTCGGACTAGGGGTCGATGAGCAGTTCTTC.

A note on this clonotype: This could be a read error, since a much larger clone is one nucleotide away. The genes are TRBV4-1 and TRBJ2-5; possibly TRBD2 for D (5 bases). The J call may be mistaken, given a closer DNA end match to TRBJ2-7. There are 15 residues in the CDR3. The germline gives CDR1 MGHRA, CDR2 YSYEKL. CDR3: CAGSQDRGPGNEQYF. The CDR3 DNA reads as TGCGCCGGCAGCCAAGATAGAGGGCCGGGGAACGAGCAGTACTTC.